The 12 T cell receptor beta chains listed next were all sequenced from one sample in a study of T cell clonality in common variable immunodeficiency. Generated by immunoSEQ multiplex PCR, the TCRdb table keeps only in-frame clones and is missing some. The sample includes 75,000 to 85,000 clones, none of them occurring once. Sequencing was done on a sample of peripheral blood mononuclear cells. These receptors came from a person between 18 and 69 years old in good health.

This clone was recorded many times. The read comes to an end 3 residues before the CDR3 does, leaving the germline J gene to fill in the end. The chain carries TRBV20-1 and TRBJ2-5; either TRBD1 or TRBD2 may supply D (7 bases each). Trimming left V 6 bases short and J 3 bases short, with 14 bases between. The germline V gene encodes CDR1 DFQATT and CDR2 SNEGSKA (reference sequence). The CDR3 has 13 amino acids. The CDR3 sequence is CSAAGQRKETQYF. The CDR3 bases that were read are TGCAGTGCAGCGGGACAGCGCAAAGAGACC.

This clone was seen repeatedly, ten times or more. The read ends 3 residues early relative to the CDR3; the germline J gene fills the gap. The genes are TRBV19 and TRBJ2-4; 7 bases are a match to TRBD2. The CDR3 is 16 residues long. Germline CDR1 reads LNHDA; CDR2 reads SQIVND (reference sequence). V trimming: 3 bases; J trimming: 0 bases; junction bases outside the gene matches: 5. Incomplete CDR3 DNA: TGTGCCAGTAGTATCAGCGGGACCTTAGCCAAAAACATT. Protein sequence: CASSISGTLAKNI. Given in full, the CDR3 is CASSISGTLAKNIQYF.

At least ten counts were recorded for this clone. The read terminates 3 residues ahead of where the CDR3 ends, so the germline J gene completes it. The J gene is TRBJ2-1, the V gene TRBV6-2 or TRBV6-3, with TRBD2 matching 12 bases. V was clipped by 6 bases and J by 0 bases; unmatched bases: 6. CDR3 size: 17 residues. Germline V gives CDR1 MNHEY, CDR2 SVGEGT. CDR3 DNA (partial): TGTGCCAGCAGGAAGACTAGCGGGAGTCGCTCCTACAATGAG. This codes for CASRKTSGSRSYNE. The CDR3 in full is CASRKTSGSRSYNEQFF.

This clone was picked up many times. The read halts 3 residues ahead of the CDR3 end, with the missing end drawn from the germline J gene. V usage is TRBV5-6 and J usage is TRBJ2-1, with D unresolved. From germline, CDR1 is SGHDT and CDR2 YYEEEE. With 1 base removed from V and 7 bases from J, the gap between germline ends came to 6 bases. This CDR3 spans 12 amino acids. The CDR3 loop is CASSLTLNEQFF. Incomplete CDR3 DNA: TGTGCCAGCAGCTTGACTTTGAATGAG.

Many counts were recorded for this clone. The sequenced fragment ends 3 residues before the CDR3 boundary, so the rest is inferred from the germline J gene. The gene calls are TRBV11-2 and TRBJ2-1, with D tentatively TRBD2 (5 bases). With 6 bases removed from V and 1 base from J, the gap between germline ends came to 10 bases. The germline V gene encodes CDR1 SGHAT and CDR2 FQNNGV. The CDR3 is made up of 14 amino acids. The CDR3 bases that were read are TGTGCCAGCAGGGCGGGCGGGTCCTACAATGAG. Translating gives CASRAGGSYNE. The whole CDR3 protein reads CASRAGGSYNEQFF.

Ten or more counts support this clone. The DNA ends 3 residues before the CDR3 does, and the rest of the CDR3 is filled in from the germline J gene. V and J are TRBV7-8 and TRBJ2-5; maybe TRBD2 (5 bases). V was cut by 1 base and J by 0 bases, with 6 bases left in between. The CDR3 runs to 14 residues. The germline CDR1 and CDR2 sequences are SGHVS and FQNEAQ. The CDR3 DNA, read in part, is TGTGCCAGCAGCTTAGGAGGGTACCAAGAGACC. It is translated as CASSLGGYQET. The entire CDR3 is CASSLGGYQETQYF.

This clone was found many times. The DNA ends 3 residues before the CDR3 does, and the rest of the CDR3 is filled in from the germline J gene. V is TRBV5-6 and J is TRBJ1-4, with D maybe TRBD1 (5 bases). V was clipped by 3 bases and J by 0 bases, with 9 bases between them. Looked up from germline, CDR1 is SGHDT and CDR2 is YYEEEE. The CDR3 totals 15 residues. The CDR3 DNA, read in part, is TGTGCCAGCAGCTGGGGGGGACCAACTAATGAAAAA. Translating gives CASSWGGPTNEK. The full-length CDR3 reads as CASSWGGPTNEKLFF.

This clone has at least ten counts. The junction does not match germline at one end; this may be a read error. With the read ending 3 residues before the CDR3 end, the germline J gene is used to fill in that end. The sample carries other DNA sequences with the same CDR3. The chain is built from TRBV6-2 or TRBV6-3 and TRBJ2-1; D perhaps matches TRBD2 (6 bases). The germline V gene has CDR1 MNHEY and CDR2 SVGEGT. This CDR3 region has 14 residues. The part of the CDR3 DNA that was read is TGCGCCAGCAGTTGGTCTTGGACGGGGGATGAG. Its protein product is CASSWSWTGDE. The whole CDR3 protein is CASSWSWTGDEQFF.

This clone appeared many times. The read stops 3 residues short of the end of the CDR3; the missing end is completed from the germline J gene. This chain links TRBV28 with TRBJ2-7; tentatively, D is TRBD1 (7 bases). This CDR3 comprises 16 residues. Germline CDR1 and CDR2: MDHEN and SYDVKM. V was pared by 6 bases and J by 5 bases, with 23 bases between. Incomplete CDR3 DNA: TGTGCCAGCAGCCCCGCCAGACAGGGAGGTACACACGAG. The encoded protein is CASSPARQGGTHE. In full, the CDR3 reads CASSPARQGGTHEQYF.

This clone was picked up many times. With the read ending 3 residues before the CDR3 end, the germline J gene is used to fill in that end. The chain uses TRBV2 and TRBJ1-1, with TRBD1 identical over 7 bases. The CDR3 consists of 15 residues. The V gene's germline CDR1 is SNHLY and CDR2 FYNNEI. The V and J ends lost 4 bases and 0 bases, in that order; junction bases with no gene match: 5. The covered CDR3 bases are TGTGCCAGCAGTGTAAGAGGGGGCCTGAACACTGAA. The encoded protein is CASSVRGGLNTE. The whole CDR3 protein reads CASSVRGGLNTEAFF.

This clone showed up many times. The read finishes 3 residues shy of the CDR3 end, and the germline J gene is used to complete it. This chain links TRBV5-5 with TRBJ2-7; weak D call: TRBD1 (6 bases). Deletions cut 0 bases from V and 5 bases from J, with 6 bases between. Germline V gives CDR1 SGHKS, CDR2 YYEKEE (reference sequence). This CDR3 contains 12 residues. The CDR3 bases that were read are TGTGCCAGCAGCTTGGGACAGGACGAG. Translation gives CASSLGQDE. The full CDR3 protein reads CASSLGQDEQYF.

This clone occurred many times. Read data end 3 residues before the CDR3 end; the end is taken from the germline J gene. The chain joins TRBV11-2 to TRBJ2-1; weak D call: TRBD2 (6 bases). Trimming pared 5 bases from V and 7 bases from J, leaving 18 bases between. The CDR3 runs 15 residues. Germline CDR1 reads SGHAT; CDR2 reads FQNNGV. The CDR3 bases that were read are TGTGCCAGCAGCCCGGGGGACGCCAAGTCAAATGAG. It specifies CASSPGDAKSNE. From start to end, the CDR3 is CASSPGDAKSNEQFF.